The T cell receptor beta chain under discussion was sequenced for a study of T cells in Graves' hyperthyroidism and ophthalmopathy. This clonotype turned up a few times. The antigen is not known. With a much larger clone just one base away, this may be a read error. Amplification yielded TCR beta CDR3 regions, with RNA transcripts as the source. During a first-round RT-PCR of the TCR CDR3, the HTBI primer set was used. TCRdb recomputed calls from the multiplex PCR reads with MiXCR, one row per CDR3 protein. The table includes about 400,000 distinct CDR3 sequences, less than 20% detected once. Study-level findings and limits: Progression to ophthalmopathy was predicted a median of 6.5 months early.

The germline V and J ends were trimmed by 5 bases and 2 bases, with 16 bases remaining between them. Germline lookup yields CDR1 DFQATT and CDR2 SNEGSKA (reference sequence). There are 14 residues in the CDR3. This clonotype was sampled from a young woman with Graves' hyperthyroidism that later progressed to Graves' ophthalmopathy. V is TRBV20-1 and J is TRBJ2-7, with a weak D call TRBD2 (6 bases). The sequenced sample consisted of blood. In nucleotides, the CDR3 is TGCAGTGCTGGAGGGGTAGGGTCCCCCTACGAGCAGTACTTC. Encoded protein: CSAGGVGSPYEQYF.